The 17 T cell receptor beta chains below come from one sample, sequenced in a study of regulatory T cells in long-lasting Graves disease (dated by TCRdb to the early 2020s). Per the publication, the time point label means: newly diagnosed GD, antithyroid drugs for less than 3 months. For both TCR sequencing and RNA sequencing, RNA was extracted from PBMCs in TRIzol. Libraries came from multiplex PCR. Sequenced using an Illumina HiSeq 4000. CDR3 regions were amplified by Arm-PCR with iRepertoire HTBI primers to construct TCR beta libraries. TCRdb cleaned the public reads at Q25 with fastp, built clones with MiXCR and kept in-frame beta chains. Each record represents a unique CDR3 protein, reported with the most common genes and DNA among its rows. Present in this sample are fewer than 550,000 distinct CDR3 sequences, roughly 15% of which were seen just once. In total, the top ten clones hold 20% to 25% of the sample.

The same data also contributed to another study, on T cells in Graves' hyperthyroidism and ophthalmopathy.

The sample here was peripheral blood mononuclear cells (PBMCs), taken at new diagnosis, from a patient treated with antithyroid drugs. All receptors come from a woman aged 40-60 years with Graves disease. Donor details come from another sample of the same person, matched by shared clones.

This clonotype has a handful of counts. DNA for the CDR3: TGCGCCAGCAGCTCCTCCGGGACTAGCGGAACCTACAATGAGCAGTTCTTC. It specifies CASSSSGTSGTYNEQFF. V usage is TRBV5-1 and J usage is TRBJ2-1, with 11 nucleotides matching TRBD2. Germline trimming cut 3 bases from V and 2 bases from J; bases unmatched to any gene: 7. CDR1 and CDR2 (germline): SGHRS, YFSETQ. The CDR3 runs to 17 residues.

This clonotype was observed at least ten times. Here the CDR3 DNA reads TGTGCCAGCAGCTTCCGGACAGGGGAGCAGTACTTC. Its translation is CASSFRTGEQYF. This chain uses TRBV7-2 with TRBJ2-7; 8 positions agree with TRBD1. V dropped 3 bases and J dropped 7; count of bases not matched to a gene: 2. The CDR3 runs to 12 residues. Germline CDR1 reads SGHTA; CDR2 reads FQGNSA.

This clonotype turned up a few times. This rearrangement joins TRBV18 to TRBJ1-4, with D maybe TRBD1 (5 bases). This CDR3 has 15 residues. V lost 3 bases to trimming and J lost 1 base, with 9 bases between them. Germline lookup yields CDR1 KGHSH and CDR2 LQKENI. CDR3 region: CASSPDGQTNEKLFF. The DNA for the CDR3 is TGTGCCAGCTCACCGGATGGACAAACTAATGAAAAACTGTTTTTT.

In its sample, this clonotype was seen many times. The chain is built from TRBV29-1 and TRBJ1-2; 8 bases match TRBD1. Germline-derived CDR1 and CDR2 are SQVTM and ANQGSEA. The CDR3 has 11 residues. The V and J ends lost 5 bases and 5 bases, in that order; junction bases with no gene match: 1. The CDR3 DNA follows: TGCAGCGTTCGGACAGGGTATGGCTACACCTTC. Residues: CSVRTGYGYTF.

Here the CDR3 reads CASSQTVLAGEETQYF. The CDR3 DNA is TGCGCCAGCAGCCAGACTGTACTAGCGGGTGAGGAGACCCAGTACTTC. This sequence joins TRBV4-1 and TRBJ2-5; 9 bases match TRBD2. The CDR3 runs to 16 residues. Unmatched junction bases numbered 10, after V lost 3 bases and J lost 5 bases. Germline loops: CDR1 MGHRA, CDR2 YSYEKL.

This clonotype was counted at least ten times. The chain employs TRBV2 and TRBJ2-3; maybe TRBD1 (5 bases). Between the trimmed V and J ends, which lost 4 bases and 0 bases, there was a span of 11 bases. The germline V gene has CDR1 SNHLY and CDR2 FYNNEI. There are 15 residues in the CDR3. CDR3 nucleotides: TGTGCCAGCAGTGTGGGGCAGAGTAGCACAGATACGCAGTATTTT. It translates to CASSVGQSSTDTQYF.

The rearrangement links TRBV4-1 to TRBJ2-3; tentatively, D is TRBD2 (6 bases). The V end was cut by 4 bases, the J end by 0 bases, with 11 bases between. The germline gives CDR1 MGHRA, CDR2 YSYEKL. This CDR3 has 15 residues. Here the CDR3 reads CASSLPGLSTDTQYF. CDR3 sequence (DNA): TGCGCCAGCAGCCTCCCGGGACTGAGCACAGATACGCAGTATTTT.

The chain uses TRBV11-2 and TRBJ1-5; weak D call: TRBD1 (5 bases). The CDR3 is 15 amino acids. From germline, CDR1 is SGHAT and CDR2 FQNNGV. V lost 5 bases to trimming and J lost 3 bases, with 14 bases between them. CDR3 region: CASSPGGADNQPQHF. CDR3 bases: TGTGCCAGCAGCCCGGGAGGGGCCGACAATCAGCCCCAGCATTTT.

This clonotype has just a few counts. J is TRBJ2-5 and V is TRBV4-1, with D uncertain. The CDR3 spans 13 residues. Germline values: CDR1 MGHRA, CDR2 YSYEKL. The germline V and J ends were trimmed by 6 bases and 0 bases, with 8 bases remaining between them. CDR3 in DNA: TGCGCCAGCAGTTTCCAGAACCAAGAGACCCAGTACTTC. It yields the protein CASSFQNQETQYF.

V gene TRBV7-2 combines with J gene TRBJ2-7; D may correspond to TRBD1 or TRBD2 (5 bases each). Looked up from germline, CDR1 is SGHTA and CDR2 is FQGNSA. Trimming removed 6 bases at V and 4 bases at J, with 16 bases between. The CDR3 has 14 residues. DNA of the CDR3: TGTGCCAGCAGAACACCGGGACCCTGGTACGAGCAGTACTTC. Translated, it gives CASRTPGPWYEQYF.

This clonotype appeared many times. The V and J genes are TRBV20-1 and TRBJ2-7, with 8 positions matching TRBD2. The CDR3 covers 15 residues. Germline values: CDR1 DFQATT, CDR2 SNEGSKA (reference sequence). The ends lost 6 bases at V and 3 bases at J; junction bases unmatched: 13. This CDR3 is CSAKLTSGGSYEQYF. CDR3 DNA sequence: TGCAGTGCCAAGCTAACTAGCGGTGGAAGCTACGAGCAGTACTTC.

Ten or more counts support this clonotype. The V call is TRBV7-3, the J call TRBJ2-1, with a tentative D call TRBD2 (7 bases). The V and J ends lost 5 bases and 8 bases respectively, with 16 bases between them. CDR3 length: 14 residues. Per germline, CDR1 SGHTA and CDR2 FQGTGA. The DNA for the CDR3 is TGTGCCAGCAGCCCTTTAGGGGGGGCCTATGAGCAGTTCTTC. This codes for CASSPLGGAYEQFF.

This chain links TRBV5-1 with TRBJ2-7, with 12 bases identical to TRBD1. Germline V gene lookup returns CDR1 SGHRS and CDR2 YFSETQ. The CDR3 consists of 18 residues. J was trimmed by 0 bases and V by 0 bases; bases with no gene match: 7. This CDR3 reads CASSLAWGTGGNSYEQYF. The CDR3 nucleotides read TGCGCCAGCAGCTTGGCCTGGGGGACAGGGGGCAACTCCTACGAGCAGTACTTC.

This clonotype was seen ten or more times. The junction differs from germline at one of its ends, possibly a read error. V is TRBV7-7 and J is TRBJ2-4; 10 nucleotides line up with TRBD1. This CDR3 is built from 15 residues. Germline V gene data show CDR1 as SSHAT and CDR2 as FNYEAQ (reference sequence). CDR3 nucleotide sequence: TGTGCTAGCAGCTTTCGGGACAGGGGAAGAAACATTCAGTACTTC. Translating it yields CASSFRDRGRNIQYF.

In the case of this clonotype: A junction end diverges from the germline sequence, so it may reflect a read error. The chain links TRBV9 to TRBJ2-7; tentatively, D is TRBD1 or TRBD2 (5 bases each). Germline CDR1 reads SGDLS; CDR2 reads YYNGEE. This CDR3 region has 14 residues. The CDR3 DNA reads as TGTGCCAGCAGCGTACGGGACCTCGGCTACGAGCAATACTTC. This gives the protein CASSVRDLGYEQYF. The full variable domain, with the rest looked up from reference TRBV9 and TRBJ2-7, is DSGVTQTPKHLITATGQRVTLRCSPRSGDLSVYWYQQSLDQGLQFLIQYYNGEERAKGNILERFSAQQFPDLHSELNLSSLELGDSALYFCASSVRDLGYEQYFGPGTRLTVT.

This clonotype has more than one count but fewer than ten. The V call is TRBV12-3 or TRBV12-4, the J call TRBJ1-2; tentative D call: TRBD1 (5 bases). This CDR3 spans 15 amino acids. Between the trimmed V and J ends, which lost 6 bases and 3 bases, there was a span of 17 bases. CDR3 in amino acids: CASSFTGSADYGYTF. DNA for the CDR3: TGTGCCAGCAGCTTCACAGGTTCGGCGGACTATGGCTACACCTTC.

This clonotype was observed at least ten times. The genes are TRBV6-4 and TRBJ1-1; D possibly corresponds to TRBD1 (6 bases). The V end was cut by 6 bases, the J end by 7 bases, with 18 bases between. Per germline, CDR1 MRHNA and CDR2 SNTAGT. This CDR3 region has 14 residues. The CDR3 region is CASRTSPEGVEAFF. CDR3 bases: TGTGCCAGCAGGACTTCTCCCGAGGGGGTTGAAGCTTTCTTT.